The source of this T cell receptor (beta chain) is a study of CD8 T cells in ankylosing spondylitis (dated by TCRdb to the late 2010s). With regard to the full study: The study profiled T cell receptor beta repertoires in healthy donors and ankylosing spondylitis patients to find disease-linked TCR variants. The full study cohort comprised 20 to 30 ankylosing spondylitis patients and about 110 healthy donors. Samples of peripheral blood were taken, and for ankylosing spondylitis patients, synovial fluid was collected as well. What the authors observed across the whole study: Some motif variants had previously been reported in the synovial fluid and blood of reactive arthritis patients, which suggests shared mechanisms of disease initiation. The disease-linked clones showed a CD8+ phenotype and occurred at relatively low frequencies in peripheral blood. A TCR beta motif of about eight highly homologous amino acid variants appeared characteristic of blood from ankylosing spondylitis patients. The disease-linked clones were reported as significantly enriched in matched synovial fluid samples from ankylosing spondylitis patients.

CDR3 length: 15 amino acids, cysteine to phenylalanine. Only the CDR3 DNA is retained, 45 bases long and in frame from the first base. Between the V and J ends, shortened by 2 bases and 7 bases respectively, the junction contains 14 bases. Sequencing took place on an Illumina HiSeq 2500. Quantitative 5'-RACE with molecular barcodes was the method used to prepare the TCR beta libraries. Per the authors' processing: Disease-linked TCR variants were identified with a new computational method built on a probabilistic model of VDJ rearrangement. TCRdb applied fastp at Q25 and MiXCR to the public reads, then kept only in-frame beta chains. Each CDR3 protein appears once, grouped with its most common genes and DNA. These V and J calls derive from TCRdb rather than the authors' analysis. This sample gives about 510,000 distinct CDR3 sequences in total; over 4% of them show up just once. In total, the top ten clones hold under 4.5% of the sample.

Many counts were recorded for this clonotype. Its antigen is not yet known. Base quality data are lacking; no much larger clone is found one base away. What was sequenced was blood, either unsorted or a sorted T cell fraction (not recorded which). The chain uses TRBV12-3 or TRBV12-4 and TRBJ1-4; no D segment can be confidently identified. This sequence was found in a male donor with ankylosing spondylitis. Here the CDR3 is given as CASSLRPWGGEKLFF. The DNA is as follows: TGTGCCAGCAGTTTAAGGCCATGGGGTGGTGAAAAACTGTTTTTT.